One T cell receptor beta chain is described in this entry. Its cognate antigen is unknown. CDR3 size: 14 residues. Trimming took off 3 bases at V and 7 bases at J, with 13 bases between the two ends. Germline V lookup: CDR1 SGHNT, CDR2 YENEEA. This specimen belongs to a study of T cells in localized non-small cell lung cancer. General study points: T cell clonality was highest in uninvolved adjacent lung, above tumor.

Libraries were prepared by immunoSEQ multiplex PCR; TCRdb keeps only in-frame clonotypes and omits some of them. The sample holds 5,500 to 7,000 clones; around 41% are singletons and the top ten take around 9.9%. The sequences come from lung tumor tissue, collected before any cancer treatment. This receptor was identified in a woman between 35 and 70 years old with stage II squamous cell lung carcinoma. V usage is TRBV11-3 and J usage is TRBJ1-5; no clear D. CDR3 in amino acids: CASSLGGKLQPQHF. The CDR3 DNA reads TGTGCCAGCAGCTTGGGTGGGAAGTTGCAGCCCCAGCATTTT.